This TCR beta chain derives from a study of CD4 T cells in relation to SARS-CoV-2 and coronaviruses (dated by TCRdb to 2020 to 2023). Background on the whole study: In the ViraFEST assay, PBMCs were cultured with antigen for under twelve days, after which TCR beta CDR3s were sequenced to identify antigen-specific clonal expansions. An HIV-1 Nef peptide pool or a no-peptide culture served as the negative reference condition. Using patient-derived lymphoblastoid cell lines, the shared crossreactive spike epitopes were mapped to their HLA restriction. At the level of individual TCR clonotypes, the study measured memory CD4+ T cell crossreactivity between SARS-CoV-2 spike protein and common cold coronavirus spike proteins. The Adaptive Biotechnologies TCR-sequencing kit was used to sequence samples from a few pre-COVID donors and the naive versus memory experiments, while other data came from Illumina-based sequencing. For other donors in the study, expansion assays were sequenced with a different, Illumina-based TCR-beta assay.

Libraries were built with the immunoSEQ multiplex PCR assay. The source study handled its data this way. During preprocessing, nonproductive sequences were removed, along with CDR3s that did not begin with C, did not end with F or W, or were shorter than 7 amino acids. Antigen-specific clonotypes were called with the MANAFEST web app, based on expansion relative to reference and other culture wells. A clone was considered positive if the clone showed significant expansion compared with the reference culture in 2 of 3 replicate wells at an FDR below 0.05. A further requirement for positive clones was significant expansion compared with all other tandem wells, along with an odds ratio above 5. CDR3 homology was quantified as pairwise Levenshtein distance, calculated with the stringdist R package after three terminal residues were trimmed from each end. The table was pulled from immuneACCESS by TCRdb, which kept in-frame rearrangements only. Such tables lose some clones; where checked, under half of the loss comes from unresolved V genes, and the rest has no known cause. V, J and clone size were drawn from that table, and D and trimming were deduced from the DNA. The sample contains approximately 17,000 clones, around 78% of them found a single time. Of the sample, roughly a sixth falls within the top ten clones.

Reading the germline V gene gives CDR1 KGHSH and CDR2 LQKENI. V lost 0 bases and J lost 4 bases; the stretch between them is 3 bases long. The CDR3 covers 12 residues, taking in both the cysteine and the phenylalanine. Only CDR3 DNA remains: 36 bases, in frame from the first base. Worth noting for this clone: Its antigen target is currently unknown. The sample holds no much larger clone one base away, and base qualities are not on file.

The research as a whole found: Pre-pandemic and post-infection samples were not both contributed by any donor, so tracing of the source of pre-existing responses was limited. Compared with monoreactive clones, crossreactive clones had significantly weaker SARS-CoV-2-driven expansion, a result consistent with antigenic imprinting. Small numbers of patients and of tested TCRs limited the study. In roughly two thirds of donors, memory CD4+ clonotypes turned up that crossrecognized SARS-CoV-2 and at least one common cold coronavirus spike. Because the crossreactivity analysis focused on spike protein, crossreactivity against other viral proteins was not assessed.

CD4+ T cells from unexposed donors were collected before the COVID-19 pandemic (2011-2018). The EasySep CD4+ T cell isolation kit was used to isolate CD4+ T cells once the cultures had run for under 11 days. Unexposed donor CD4+ T cells were tested for reactivity to SARS-CoV-2 S and N and four common cold coronavirus spike pools, as cell number allowed. PBMCs were cultured at a few million per well in IMDM supplemented with around 5.3% human AB serum and about 9.2 IU/ml IL-2. Half of the culture medium was replaced with fresh IL-2-containing medium on days 3 and 7. Each peptide culture condition was generally run in triplicate replicate wells. The leukapheresis product used for the unexposed donors was purchased from a commercial source. PBMCs were isolated from leukapheresis product or whole blood by Ficoll-Paque PLUS gradient centrifugation. PBMCs were either used fresh in the expansion assay or cryopreserved at -140 degrees C. The QIAamp Micro DNA Kit was used to extract genomic DNA from the CD4+ T cells.

The sequence was obtained from a human donor in good health. Material: CD4+ T cells from PBMCs, cultured in vitro. The rearrangement combines TRBV18 with TRBJ2-5, with the D gene not clear enough to name. The DNA sequence reads TGTGCCAGCTCACCACCGGCAGAGACCCAGTACTTC. This gives the protein CASSPPAETQYF.